This T cell receptor beta chain was captured in a study of blood T cell repertoires in COVID-19. Study-wide background: Samples came from the United States, Italy and Spain, spanning acute and convalescent COVID-19. T cells, B-cell-depleted T cells, or PBMCs provided the cDNA or gDNA that served as material.

V was pared by 3 bases and J by 6 bases, with 13 bases between. This CDR3 spans 14 amino acids. Germline V gene data show CDR1 as SGDLS and CDR2 as YYNGEE. Profiling relied on immunoSEQ multiplex PCR, and the TCRdb table lists in-frame clones only, not all of them. Here the sample spans under 200,000 clones, 86% being singletons. Recruits, aged roughly 18 to 95 years, lived in 25 or so US areas. Assignments of participants to cohorts depended upon their own reported clinical history. V usage is TRBV9 and J usage is TRBJ2-1; D is perhaps TRBD2 (6 bases). The source material was PBMCs or T cells enriched from blood (not recorded which). This clonotype was obtained from a man aged 35 to 55 with acute COVID-19. Here the CDR3 reads CASSDSPGSNEQFF. The CDR3 DNA is TGTGCCAGCAGCGATTCTCCCGGGAGCAATGAGCAGTTCTTC.